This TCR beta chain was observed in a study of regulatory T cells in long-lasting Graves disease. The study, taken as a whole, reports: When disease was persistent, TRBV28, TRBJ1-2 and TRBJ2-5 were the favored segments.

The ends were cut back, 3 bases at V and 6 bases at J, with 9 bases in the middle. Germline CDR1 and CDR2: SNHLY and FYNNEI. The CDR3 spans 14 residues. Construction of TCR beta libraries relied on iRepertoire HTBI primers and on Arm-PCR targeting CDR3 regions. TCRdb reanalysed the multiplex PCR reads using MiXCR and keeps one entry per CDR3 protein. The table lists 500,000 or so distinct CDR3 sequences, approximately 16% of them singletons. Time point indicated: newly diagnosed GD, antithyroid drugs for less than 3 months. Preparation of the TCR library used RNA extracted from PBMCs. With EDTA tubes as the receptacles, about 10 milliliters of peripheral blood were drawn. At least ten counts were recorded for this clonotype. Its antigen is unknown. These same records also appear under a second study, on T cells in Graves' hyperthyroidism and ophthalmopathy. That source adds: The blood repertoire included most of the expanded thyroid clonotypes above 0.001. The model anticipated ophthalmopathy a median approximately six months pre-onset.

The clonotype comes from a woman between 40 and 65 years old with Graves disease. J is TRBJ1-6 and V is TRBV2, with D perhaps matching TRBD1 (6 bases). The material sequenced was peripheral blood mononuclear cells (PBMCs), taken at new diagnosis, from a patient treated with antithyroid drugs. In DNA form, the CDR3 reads TGTGCCAGCAGTGAGGGCAGGGGTAATTCACCCCTCCACTTT. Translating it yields CASSEGRGNSPLHF.